This T cell receptor (beta chain) was identified during a study of monozygotic twins with inflammatory bowel disease. Findings and caveats of the study: Clonotype sharing was lower in IBD patients than healthy twins, most markedly with disease activity. The study supported no single strong signal or clonotype linked to IBD.

Germline V lookup: CDR1 SGHNT, CDR2 YENEEA. CDR3 length equals 13 residues. A roughly 2.5 ml blood sample was drawn per donor. Comment on this clonotype: Its matching antigen is unknown.

The quantity of total RNA per TCR library was 3500 ng. Reprocessing the 5' RACE reads, TCRdb reports a single entry for every CDR3 protein and omits DNA. The data show some 200,000 distinct CDR3 sequences, and the top ten clones hold roughly 7.7%. This rearrangement joins TRBV11-3 to TRBJ1-1. This sequence was found in a human donor with ulcerative colitis or Crohn's disease, or a healthy co-twin of an affected twin (not recorded which). The sample taken for sequencing was blood. The CDR3 sequence: CASRMTSNTEAFF.